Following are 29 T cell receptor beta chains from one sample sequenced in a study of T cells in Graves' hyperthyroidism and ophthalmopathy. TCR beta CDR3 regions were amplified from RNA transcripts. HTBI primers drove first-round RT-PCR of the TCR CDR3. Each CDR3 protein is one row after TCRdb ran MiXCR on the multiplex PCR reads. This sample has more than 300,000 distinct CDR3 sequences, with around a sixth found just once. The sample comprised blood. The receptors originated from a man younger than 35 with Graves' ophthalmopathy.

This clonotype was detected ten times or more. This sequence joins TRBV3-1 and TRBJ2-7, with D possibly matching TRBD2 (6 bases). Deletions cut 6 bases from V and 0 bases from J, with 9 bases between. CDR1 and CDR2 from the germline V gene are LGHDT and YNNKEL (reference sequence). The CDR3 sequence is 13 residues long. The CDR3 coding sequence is TGTGCCAGCAGATCCGGGAGCTCCTACGAGCAGTACTTC. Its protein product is CASRSGSSYEQYF.

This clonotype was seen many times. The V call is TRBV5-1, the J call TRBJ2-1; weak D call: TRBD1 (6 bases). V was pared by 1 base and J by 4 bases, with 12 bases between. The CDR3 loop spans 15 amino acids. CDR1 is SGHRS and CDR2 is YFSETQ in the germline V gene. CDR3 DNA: TGCGCCAGCAGCTTGATACAGGGACCTTACAATGAGCAGTTCTTC. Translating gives CASSLIQGPYNEQFF. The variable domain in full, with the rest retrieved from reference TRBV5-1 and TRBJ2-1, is KAGVTQTPRYLIKTRGQQVTLSCSPISGHRSVSWYQQTPGQGLQFLFEYFSETQRNKGNFPGRFSGRQFSNSRSEMNVSTLELGDSALYLCASSLIQGPYNEQFFGPGTRLTVL.

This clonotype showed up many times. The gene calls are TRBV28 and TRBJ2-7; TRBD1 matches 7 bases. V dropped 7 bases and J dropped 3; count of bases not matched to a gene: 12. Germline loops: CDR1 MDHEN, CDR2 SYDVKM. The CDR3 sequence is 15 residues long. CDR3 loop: CASIGTEILGYEQYF. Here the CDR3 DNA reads TGTGCCAGCATCGGGACAGAGATACTGGGCTACGAGCAGTACTTC.

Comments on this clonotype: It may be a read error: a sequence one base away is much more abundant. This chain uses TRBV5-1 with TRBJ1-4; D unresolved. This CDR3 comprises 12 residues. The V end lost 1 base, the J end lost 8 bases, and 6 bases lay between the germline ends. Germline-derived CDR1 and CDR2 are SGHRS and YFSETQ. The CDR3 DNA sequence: TGCGCCAGCAGCTTGACCGGGGAAAAACTGTTTTTT. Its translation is CASSLTGEKLFF.

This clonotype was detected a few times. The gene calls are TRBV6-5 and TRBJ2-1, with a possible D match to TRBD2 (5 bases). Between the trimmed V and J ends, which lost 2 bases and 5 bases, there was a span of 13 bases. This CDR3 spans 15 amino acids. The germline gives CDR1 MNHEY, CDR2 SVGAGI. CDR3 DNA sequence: TGTGCCAGCAGTTACGGACTGGAGGCGGACAATGAGCAGTTCTTC. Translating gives CASSYGLEADNEQFF.

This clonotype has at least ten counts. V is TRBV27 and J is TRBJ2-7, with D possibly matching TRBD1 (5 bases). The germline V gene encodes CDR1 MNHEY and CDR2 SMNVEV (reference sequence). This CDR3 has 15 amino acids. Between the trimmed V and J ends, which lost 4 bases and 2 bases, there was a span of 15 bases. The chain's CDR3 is CASSSRGASAYEQYF. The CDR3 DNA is TGTGCCAGCAGTTCAAGGGGCGCATCCGCCTACGAGCAGTACTTC.

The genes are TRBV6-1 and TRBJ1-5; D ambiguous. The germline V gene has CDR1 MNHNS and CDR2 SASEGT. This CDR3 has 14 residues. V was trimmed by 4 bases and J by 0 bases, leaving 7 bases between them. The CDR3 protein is CASSVSYSNQPQHF. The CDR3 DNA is TGTGCCAGCAGTGTCAGTTATAGCAATCAGCCCCAGCATTTT.

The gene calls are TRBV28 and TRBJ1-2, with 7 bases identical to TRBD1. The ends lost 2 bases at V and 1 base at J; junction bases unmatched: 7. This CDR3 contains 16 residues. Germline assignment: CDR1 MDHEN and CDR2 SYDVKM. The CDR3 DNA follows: TGTGCCAGCAGTTTAAGCTCACAGGGGCGTAACTATGGCTACACCTTC. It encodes CASSLSSQGRNYGYTF.

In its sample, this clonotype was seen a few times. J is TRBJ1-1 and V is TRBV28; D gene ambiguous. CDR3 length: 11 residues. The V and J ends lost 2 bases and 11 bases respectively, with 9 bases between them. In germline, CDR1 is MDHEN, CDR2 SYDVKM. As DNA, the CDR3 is TGTGCCAGCAGTTTACCCCCCTGGGCTTTCTTT. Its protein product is CASSLPPWAFF.

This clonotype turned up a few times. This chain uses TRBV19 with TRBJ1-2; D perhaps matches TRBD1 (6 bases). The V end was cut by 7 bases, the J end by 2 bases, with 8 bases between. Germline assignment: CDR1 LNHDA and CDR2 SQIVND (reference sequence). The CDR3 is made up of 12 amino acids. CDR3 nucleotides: TGTGCCAGTAATGACAGGAACTATGGCTACACCTTC. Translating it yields CASNDRNYGYTF.

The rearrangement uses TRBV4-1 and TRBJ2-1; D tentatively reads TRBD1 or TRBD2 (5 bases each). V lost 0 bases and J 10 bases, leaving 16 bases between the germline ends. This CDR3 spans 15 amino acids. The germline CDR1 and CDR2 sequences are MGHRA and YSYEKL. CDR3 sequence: CASSQDSHGASEQFF. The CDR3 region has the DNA TGCGCCAGCAGCCAAGACAGCCACGGGGCTAGCGAGCAGTTCTTC.

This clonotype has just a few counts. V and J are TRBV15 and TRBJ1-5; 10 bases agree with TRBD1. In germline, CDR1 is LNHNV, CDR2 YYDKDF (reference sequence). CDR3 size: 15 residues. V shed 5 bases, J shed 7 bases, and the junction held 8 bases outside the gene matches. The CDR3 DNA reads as TGTGCCACCAGCCCGGGACAGGGGCTCGTCCAGCCCCAGCATTTT. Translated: CATSPGQGLVQPQHF. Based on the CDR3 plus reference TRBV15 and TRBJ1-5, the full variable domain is DAMVIQNPRYQVTQFGKPVTLSCSQTLNHNVMYWYQQKSSQAPKLLFHYYDKDFNNEADTPDNFQSRRPNTSFCFLDIRSPGLGDTAMYLCATSPGQGLVQPQHFGDGTRLSIL.

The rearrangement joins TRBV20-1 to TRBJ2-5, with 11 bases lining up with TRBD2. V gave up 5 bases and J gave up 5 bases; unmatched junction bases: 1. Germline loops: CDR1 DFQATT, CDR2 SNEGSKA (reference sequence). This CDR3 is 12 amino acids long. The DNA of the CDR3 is TGCAGTGCTCCTAGCGGGGGGGAGACCCAGTACTTC. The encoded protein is CSAPSGGETQYF.

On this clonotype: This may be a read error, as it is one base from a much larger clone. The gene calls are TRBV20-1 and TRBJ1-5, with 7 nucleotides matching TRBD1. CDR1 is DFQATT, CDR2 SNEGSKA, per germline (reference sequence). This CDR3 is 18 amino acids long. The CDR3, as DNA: TGCAGTACTAGAGATCAGGACAGGTCCTACTATAGCAATCAGCCCCAGCATTTT. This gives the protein CSTRDQDRSYYSNQPQHF.

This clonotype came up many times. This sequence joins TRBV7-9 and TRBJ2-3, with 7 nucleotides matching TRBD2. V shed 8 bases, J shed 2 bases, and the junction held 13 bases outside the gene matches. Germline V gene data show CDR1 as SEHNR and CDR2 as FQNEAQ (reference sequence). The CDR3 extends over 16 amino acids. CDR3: CASPHPERGHTDTQYF. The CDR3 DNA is TGTGCCAGCCCCCACCCCGAGCGGGGCCACACAGATACGCAGTATTTT.

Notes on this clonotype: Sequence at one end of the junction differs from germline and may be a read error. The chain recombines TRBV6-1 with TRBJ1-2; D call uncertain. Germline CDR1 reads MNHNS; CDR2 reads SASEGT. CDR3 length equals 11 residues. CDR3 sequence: CASRSQAHFAF. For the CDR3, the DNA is TGTGCCAGCAGATCTCAGGCCCATTTTGCCTTC.

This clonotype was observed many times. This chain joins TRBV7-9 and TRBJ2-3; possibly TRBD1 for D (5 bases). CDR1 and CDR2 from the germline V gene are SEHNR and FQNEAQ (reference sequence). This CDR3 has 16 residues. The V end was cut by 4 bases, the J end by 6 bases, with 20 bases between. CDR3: CASSSQDHKKGDTQYF. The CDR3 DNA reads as TGTGCCAGCAGCTCCCAAGACCACAAGAAGGGGGATACGCAGTATTTT. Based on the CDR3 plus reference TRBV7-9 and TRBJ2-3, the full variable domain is DTGVSQNPRHKITKRGQNVTFRCDPISEHNRLYWYRQTLGQGPEFLTYFQNEAQLEKSRLLSDRFSAERPKGSFSTLEIQRTEQGDSAMYLCASSSQDHKKGDTQYFGPGTRLTVL.

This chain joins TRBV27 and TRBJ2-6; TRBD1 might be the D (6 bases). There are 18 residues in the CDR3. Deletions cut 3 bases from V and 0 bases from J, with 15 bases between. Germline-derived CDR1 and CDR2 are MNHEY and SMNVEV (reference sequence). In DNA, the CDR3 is TGTGCCAGCAGTTTTAGGGGACAACACTCCTCTGGGGCCAACGTCCTGACTTTC. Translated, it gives CASSFRGQHSSGANVLTF.

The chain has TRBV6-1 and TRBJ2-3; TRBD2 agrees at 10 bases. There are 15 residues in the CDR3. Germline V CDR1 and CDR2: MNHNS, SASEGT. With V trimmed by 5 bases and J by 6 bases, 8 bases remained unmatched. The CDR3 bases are TGTGCCAGCAGTCCAAGACTAGCGGGCGGGGATACGCAGTATTTT. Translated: CASSPRLAGGDTQYF.

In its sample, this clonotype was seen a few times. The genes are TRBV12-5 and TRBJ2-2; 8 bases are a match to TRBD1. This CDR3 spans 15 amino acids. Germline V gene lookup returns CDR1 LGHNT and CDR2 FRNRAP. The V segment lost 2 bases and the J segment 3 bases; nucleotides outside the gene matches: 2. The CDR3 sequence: CASGLMDRDTGELFF. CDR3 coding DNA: TGTGCTAGTGGTTTGATGGACAGGGACACCGGGGAGCTGTTTTTT.

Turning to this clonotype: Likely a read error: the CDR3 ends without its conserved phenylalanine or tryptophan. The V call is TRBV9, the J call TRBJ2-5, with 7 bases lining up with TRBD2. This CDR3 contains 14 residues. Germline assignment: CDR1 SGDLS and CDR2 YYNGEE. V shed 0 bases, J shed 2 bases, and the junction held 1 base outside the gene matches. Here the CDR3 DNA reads TGTGCCAGCAGCGTAGCCGGGGGGCAAGAGACCCAGTACTCC. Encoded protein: CASSVAGGQETQYS.

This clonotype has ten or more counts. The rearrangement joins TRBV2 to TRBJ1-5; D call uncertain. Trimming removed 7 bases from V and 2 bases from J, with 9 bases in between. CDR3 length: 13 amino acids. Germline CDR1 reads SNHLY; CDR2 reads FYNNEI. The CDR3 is CASMTGGNQPQHF. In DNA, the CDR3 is TGTGCCAGCATGACCGGGGGCAATCAGCCCCAGCATTTT.

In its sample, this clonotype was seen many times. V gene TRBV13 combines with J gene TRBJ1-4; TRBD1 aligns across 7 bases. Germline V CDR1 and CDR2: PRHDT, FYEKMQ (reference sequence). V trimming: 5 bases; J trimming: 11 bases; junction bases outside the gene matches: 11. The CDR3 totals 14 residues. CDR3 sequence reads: CASSRDRGQSKLFF. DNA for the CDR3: TGTGCCAGCAGCCGCGACCGGGGACAGAGTAAACTGTTTTTT.

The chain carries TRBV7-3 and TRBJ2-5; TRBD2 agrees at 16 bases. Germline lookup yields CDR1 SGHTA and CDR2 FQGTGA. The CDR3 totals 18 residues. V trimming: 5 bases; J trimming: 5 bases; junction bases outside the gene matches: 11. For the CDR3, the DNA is TGTGCCAGCAGCGAAACCGGGACTAGCGGGGGGGCCGGGGAGACCCAGTACTTC. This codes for CASSETGTSGGAGETQYF.

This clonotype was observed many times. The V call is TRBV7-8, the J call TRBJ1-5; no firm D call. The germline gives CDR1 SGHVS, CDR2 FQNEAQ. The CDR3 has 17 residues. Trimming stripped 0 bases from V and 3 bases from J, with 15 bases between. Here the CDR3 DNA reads TGTGCCAGCAGCTTAGCGCGCGGTGGACCCGCCAATCAGCCCCAGCATTTT. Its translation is CASSLARGGPANQPQHF.

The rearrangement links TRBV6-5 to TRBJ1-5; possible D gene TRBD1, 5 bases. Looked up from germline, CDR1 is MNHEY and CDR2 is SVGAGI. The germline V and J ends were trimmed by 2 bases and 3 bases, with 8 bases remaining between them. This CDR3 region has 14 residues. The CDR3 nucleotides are TGTGCCAGCAGTTACGGGGGGGACAATCAGCCCCAGCATTTT. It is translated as CASSYGGDNQPQHF.

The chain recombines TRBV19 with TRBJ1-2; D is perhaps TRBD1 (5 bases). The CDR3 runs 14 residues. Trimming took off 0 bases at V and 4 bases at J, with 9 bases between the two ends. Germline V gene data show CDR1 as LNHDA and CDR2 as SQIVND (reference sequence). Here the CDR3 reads CASSIDQGRYGYTF. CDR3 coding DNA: TGTGCCAGTAGTATAGATCAGGGACGCTATGGCTACACCTTC.

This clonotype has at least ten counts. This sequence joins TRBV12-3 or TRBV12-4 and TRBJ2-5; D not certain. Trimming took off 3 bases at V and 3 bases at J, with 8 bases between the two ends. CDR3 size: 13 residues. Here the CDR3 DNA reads TGTGCCAGCAGTTTTCACGGAGAAGAGACCCAGTACTTC. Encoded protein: CASSFHGEETQYF.

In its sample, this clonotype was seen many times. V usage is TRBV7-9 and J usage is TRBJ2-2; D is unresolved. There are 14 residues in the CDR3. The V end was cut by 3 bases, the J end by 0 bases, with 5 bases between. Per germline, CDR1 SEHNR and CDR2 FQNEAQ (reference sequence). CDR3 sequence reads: CASSFRANTGELFF. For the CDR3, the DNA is TGTGCCAGCAGCTTTCGAGCGAACACCGGGGAGCTGTTTTTT.